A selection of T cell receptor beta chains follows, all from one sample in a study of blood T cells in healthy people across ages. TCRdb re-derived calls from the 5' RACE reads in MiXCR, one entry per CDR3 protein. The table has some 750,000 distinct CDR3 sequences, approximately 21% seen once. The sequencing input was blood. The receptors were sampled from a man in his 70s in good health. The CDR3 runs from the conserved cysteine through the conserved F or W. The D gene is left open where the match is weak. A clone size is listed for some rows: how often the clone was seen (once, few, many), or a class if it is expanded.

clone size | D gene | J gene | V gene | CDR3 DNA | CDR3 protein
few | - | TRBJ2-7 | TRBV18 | TGTGCCAGCTCACCAATCTCCGGGGTGTACGAGCAGTACTTC | CASSPISGVYEQYF
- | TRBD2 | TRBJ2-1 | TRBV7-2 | TGTGCCAGCAGCTTTACTAGCGCAGACAATGAGCAGTTCTTC | CASSFTSADNEQFF
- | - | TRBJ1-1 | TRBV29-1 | TGCAGCGTTGGAGGGCGTGGCACTGAAGCTTTCTTT | CSVGGRGTEAFF
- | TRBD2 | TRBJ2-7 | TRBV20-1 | TGCAGTGCTAGATATGGGACTAGCGGGAGTTACGAGCAGTACTTC | CSARYGTSGSYEQYF
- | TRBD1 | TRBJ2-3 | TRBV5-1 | TGCGCCAGCACCCAAAGGACAGGGGCCAGCTATACGCAGTATTTT | CASTQRTGASYTQYF
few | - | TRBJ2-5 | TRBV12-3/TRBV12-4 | TGTGCCAGCAGCCGGACGCCCCGGAGGTACTTC | CASSRTPRRYF
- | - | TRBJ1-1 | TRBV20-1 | TGCAGTGCTAGAGATCAAGCGGGAGTGGGATATTCTGAAGCTTTCTTT | CSARDQAGVGYSEAFF
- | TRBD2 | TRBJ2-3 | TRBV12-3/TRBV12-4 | TGTGCCAGCAGCCCGAAAGGACTAGCGGGAGGCAGAGATACGCAGTATTTT | CASSPKGLAGGRDTQYF
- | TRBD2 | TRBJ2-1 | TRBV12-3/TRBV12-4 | TGTGCCAGCAGTTTTGGCGGGGGACCTGGGAATGAGCAGTTCTTC | CASSFGGGPGNEQFF
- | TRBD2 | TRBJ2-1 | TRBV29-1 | TGCAGCGCCCGACTAGCGGGAGGGCGAAATGAGCAGTTCTTC | CSARLAGGRNEQFF
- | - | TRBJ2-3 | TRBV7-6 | TGTGCCAGCAGCTTATCTGGACCCTCCCCAGATACGCAGTATTTT | CASSLSGPSPDTQYF
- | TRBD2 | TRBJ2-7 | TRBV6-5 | TGTGCCAGCAGGGAAACTAGCGGGGGGCCCTACGAGCAGTACTTC | CASRETSGGPYEQYF
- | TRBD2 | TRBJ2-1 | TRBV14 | TGTGCCAGCAGCCTAACAGCGGGAGTGGAGCAGTTCTTC | CASSLTAGVEQFF
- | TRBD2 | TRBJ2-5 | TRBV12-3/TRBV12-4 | TGTGCCAGCAGCGGGGGGGCAAGGGAGACCCAGTACTTC | CASSGGARETQYF
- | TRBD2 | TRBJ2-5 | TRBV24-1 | TGTGCCACCAGGCAAGCGGGGAAAGAGACCCAGTACTTC | CATRQAGKETQYF
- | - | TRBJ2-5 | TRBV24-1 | TGTGCCACCAGTACGGATCTAGAGACCCAGTACTTC | CATSTDLETQYF
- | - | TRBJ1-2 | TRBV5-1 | TGCGCCAGCAGCTTGGGGAGTGGAATCAACTATGGCTACACCTTC | CASSLGSGINYGYTF
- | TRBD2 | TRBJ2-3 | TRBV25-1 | TGTGCCAGCAGCCTGGGAGGGATCCGTAAGGGGGATACGCAGTATTTT | CASSLGGIRKGDTQYF
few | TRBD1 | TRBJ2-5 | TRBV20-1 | TGCAGTGCGAGCCAGGGGGTGGGGACCCAGTACTTC | CSASQGVGTQYF
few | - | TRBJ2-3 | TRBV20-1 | TGCAGTAGGAGAGGGGAGGCAGATACGCAGTACTTT | CSRRGEADTQYF
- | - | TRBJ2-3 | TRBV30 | TGTGCCTGGGGACCGCGATCCACAGATACGCAGTATTTT | CAWGPRSTDTQYF
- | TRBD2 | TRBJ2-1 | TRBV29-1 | TGCAGCGTTGGGACTAGCGGGAGGAGGCACAATGAGCAGTTCTTC | CSVGTSGRRHNEQFF
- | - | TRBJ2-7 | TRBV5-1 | TGCGCCAGCAGCCTCGAACTGAGCCTTCTTCGGGAGCAGCACTTC | CASSLELSLLREQHF
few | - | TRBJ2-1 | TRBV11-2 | TGTGCCAGCAGCTTGGGCTGGGGCGGCAATGAGCAGTTCTTC | CASSLGWGGNEQFF